Presented here are 11 T cell receptor beta chains from one specimen sequenced in a study of shared clonotypes between healthy human individuals. Positively selected for CCR7, the CD45RO-negative cells used as naive CD8 cells excluded terminally differentiated effector memory CD45RA+ cells. Using immunoSEQ multiplex PCR, the repertoire was profiled, and TCRdb retains in-frame clones only, with some absent. The sample has about 1.9 million clones; just under 95% are singletons. Specimen: naive CD8+ T cells from PBMCs. The receptor source for this set is a man aged 18-30 years in good health. Some clones in this sample may be carry-over from other donors' samples.

This chain uses TRBV7-9 with TRBJ2-1; 10 nucleotides agree with TRBD2. CDR3 length: 16 amino acids. The germline CDR1 and CDR2 sequences are SEHNR and FQNEAQ (reference sequence). J gave up 8 bases and V 5 bases, and 12 bases lay outside the gene matches. The CDR3 sequence is CASSPPLAGVPDEQFF. CDR3 DNA: TGTGCCAGCAGCCCCCCTCTAGCGGGAGTTCCCGATGAGCAGTTCTTC. The full variable domain, completed using reference TRBV7-9 and TRBJ2-1, is DTGVSQNPRHKITKRGQNVTFRCDPISEHNRLYWYRQTLGQGPEFLTYFQNEAQLEKSRLLSDRFSAERPKGSFSTLEIQRTEQGDSAMYLCASSPPLAGVPDEQFFGPGTRLTVL.

The table lists this clone with a count of one. The chain is built from TRBV19 and TRBJ2-3; D is ambiguous. Trimming removed 6 bases from V and 6 bases from J, with 10 bases in between. Germline V gene data show CDR1 as LNHDA and CDR2 as SQIVND (reference sequence). The CDR3 is made up of 12 amino acids. CDR3 coding DNA: TGTGCCAGTAGCCCCGGTCCGGATACGCAGTATTTT. Amino acid sequence: CASSPGPDTQYF.

The CDR3 nucleotides are TGTGCCAGCAGTTTAGAATCTGGGGCCAACGTCCTGACTTTC. Encoded protein: CASSLESGANVLTF. The chain recombines TRBV27 with TRBJ2-6; D not certain. With 2 bases removed from V and 1 base from J, the gap between germline ends came to 3 bases. CDR3 length: 14 amino acids. The germline V gene has CDR1 MNHEY and CDR2 SMNVEV (reference sequence). Looking up the rest from reference TRBV27 and TRBJ2-6 gives the full variable domain: EAQVTQNPRYLITVTGKKLTVTCSQNMNHEYMSWYRQDPGLGLRQIYYSMNVEVTDKGDVPEGYKVSRKEKRNFPLILESPSPNQTSLYFCASSLESGANVLTFGAGSRLTVL.

The CDR3 here is CASSPRGKYNEQFF. CDR3 in DNA: TGTGCCAGCAGCCCCCGGGGTAAATACAATGAGCAGTTCTTC. The V call is TRBV7-9, the J call TRBJ2-1; tentatively, D is TRBD2 (5 bases). V was trimmed by 5 bases and J by 4 bases, leaving 12 bases between them. The CDR3 loop spans 14 amino acids. Looked up from germline, CDR1 is SEHNR and CDR2 is FQNEAQ (reference sequence).

CDR3: CASSGREGAKNIQYF. The DNA for the CDR3 is TGTGCCAGCAGTGGGCGGGAGGGCGCCAAAAACATTCAGTACTTC. The chain links TRBV14 to TRBJ2-4, with 9 bases matching TRBD2. Germline V CDR1 and CDR2: SGHDN, FVKESK. The CDR3 contains 15 residues. Losses at the gene ends were 6 bases for V and 1 base for J; bases not matched to a gene: 4.

V gene TRBV5-6 combines with J gene TRBJ2-2; 9 nucleotides line up with TRBD2. Germline loops: CDR1 SGHDT, CDR2 YYEEEE. This CDR3 is built from 17 residues. The J segment lost 4 bases and the V segment lost 4 bases, leaving 11 bases of the junction unmatched. This chain's CDR3 is CASSDATGLAGTGELFF. Written as DNA, the CDR3 is TGTGCCAGCAGCGATGCAACGGGACTAGCAGGCACCGGGGAGCTGTTTTTT.

The CDR3 loop reads CASSLAGTNEQFF. The CDR3 bases are TGTGCCAGCAGCTTAGCGGGCACCAATGAGCAGTTCTTC. This chain joins TRBV7-8 and TRBJ2-1, with no clear D. V gave up 0 bases and J gave up 6 bases, with 6 bases separating them. Per the germline V gene, CDR1 is SGHVS and CDR2 is FQNEAQ. CDR3 size: 13 residues.

This clone was recorded only once. V is TRBV7-9 and J is TRBJ2-7; a possible D gene is TRBD2 (5 bases). V was pared by 5 bases and J by 1 base, with 18 bases between. There are 16 residues in the CDR3. CDR1 and CDR2 from the germline V gene are SEHNR and FQNEAQ (reference sequence). The CDR3 reads CASSALGPERSYEQYF. The CDR3 DNA is TGTGCCAGCAGCGCCTTGGGCCCGGAGCGGTCCTACGAGCAGTACTTC.

The chain recombines TRBV4-1 with TRBJ1-4; TRBD1 matches at 8 bases. Germline V gives CDR1 MGHRA, CDR2 YSYEKL. The CDR3 is made up of 15 amino acids. V lost 4 bases and J lost 12; bases outside the gene matches: 13. CDR3 in DNA: TGCGCCAGCAGCCGGGGGACAGGAATCATGAAGCAACTGTTTTTT. Its translation: CASSRGTGIMKQLFF.

This chain uses TRBV28 with TRBJ2-3; D remains unclear. The germline V and J ends were trimmed by 8 bases and 2 bases, with 14 bases remaining between them. The germline V gene encodes CDR1 MDHEN and CDR2 SYDVKM. The CDR3 spans 14 residues. CDR3 sequence (DNA): TGTGCCAGCTGGGCCGAGAGACCCACAGATACGCAGTATTTT. Its protein is CASWAERPTDTQYF.

The V and J genes are TRBV27 and TRBJ2-7, with D maybe TRBD2 (6 bases). The ends were cut back, 7 bases at V and 2 bases at J, with 15 bases in the middle. CDR1 and CDR2 from the germline V gene are MNHEY and SMNVEV (reference sequence). CDR3 length: 14 amino acids. This chain's CDR3 is CASNKAGPAYEQYF. The CDR3 DNA reads TGTGCCAGCAATAAGGCGGGACCCGCCTACGAGCAGTACTTC.